This T cell receptor (beta chain) was obtained from a study of blood T cell repertoires in COVID-19. Germline assignment: CDR1 KGHSH and CDR2 LQKENI. The CDR3 spans 17 residues. The V segment lost 5 bases and the J segment 3 bases; nucleotides outside the gene matches: 8. This clone was detected ten times or more. Categorization into cohorts depended on clinical history that participants reported. In the original analysis: For nucleated cells, counts were estimated from reference gene primer amplification. The repertoire was sequenced with immunoSEQ multiplex PCR; TCRdb's copy has only in-frame clones and lacks some. V, J and clone size derive from that table, while D and trimming were established from the DNA sequence. The sample lists some 250,000 clones; around 89% were seen once.

Input material: PBMCs or T cells enriched from blood (not recorded which). The origin of this receptor is a man aged 40-55 years who had recovered from COVID-19. The V and J genes are TRBV18 and TRBJ1-6, with 9 bases fitting TRBD1. The CDR3 here is CASSEIPGQGYNSPLHF. CDR3 nucleotide sequence: TGTGCCAGCTCAGAGATTCCGGGACAGGGCTATAATTCACCCCTCCACTTT.